A selection of T cell receptor beta chains follows, all from one sample in a study of graft-versus-host responses after intestinal transplantation. The protocol was immunoSEQ multiplex PCR, while the TCRdb copy is restricted to in-frame clones and leaves out a portion. Among more than 40,000 clones listed, about 95% were seen once. What these receptors recognize is not known. The material was unstimulated CD8+ T cells sorted from spleen or lymph node cells, obtained before transplant. These receptors were obtained from a human donor who was the organ donor for an intestinal transplant. Both conserved end residues are part of each CDR3. The order of the fields is CDR3 DNA, CDR3 protein, clone size, J gene, D gene, V gene. D genes are given only for firm matches. Size values are once, few and many counts, or a class for expanded clones, and some rows have none.

TGTGCCAGCAGTTTACAGGTTTCCTACGAGCAGTACTTC | CASSLQVSYEQYF | NA | TRBJ2-7 | NA | TRBV28
TGTGCCAGTAGTCCGACAGGGGGCATTGACGAGCAGTACTTC | CASSPTGGIDEQYF | NA | TRBJ2-7 | TRBD1 | TRBV19
TGTGCCAGCAGCCGTCAGGGGGGAGATACGCAGTATTTT | CASSRQGGDTQYF | NA | TRBJ2-3 | NA | TRBV7-9
TGCGCCAGCAGCCCCAGCTCCTACAATGAGCAGTTCTTC | CASSPSSYNEQFF | NA | TRBJ2-1 | NA | TRBV4-1
TGTGCCAGCAGTTTCCTGGGACAGGGGAACACTGAAGCTTTCTTT | CASSFLGQGNTEAFF | once | TRBJ1-1 | TRBD1 | TRBV28
TGTGCCAGCTCACCACCGCCAGGGAATTCCTACGAGCAGTACTTC | CASSPPPGNSYEQYF | NA | TRBJ2-7 | NA | TRBV18
TGTGCCTGGACACAGGGGTATGGCTACACCTTC | CAWTQGYGYTF | NA | TRBJ1-2 | TRBD1 | TRBV30
TGTGCCAGCAGCGACATAGACACAGATACGCAGTATTTT | CASSDIDTDTQYF | NA | TRBJ2-3 | NA | TRBV4-2
TGTGCCAGCAGCTTAGCGCTGACCGAAAGAGGGATAGAGACCCAGTACTTC | CASSLALTERGIETQYF | NA | TRBJ2-5 | NA | TRBV7-9
TGTGCCAGCAGTCAAGGGGGAACAGGGCCCCACGAGCAGTACTTC | CASSQGGTGPHEQYF | NA | TRBJ2-7 | NA | TRBV28
TGTGCCAGCAGGGGAGTGGGGACCTTTGAAGCTTTCTTT | CASRGVGTFEAFF | NA | TRBJ1-1 | NA | TRBV9
TGTGCCAGCAGCATTGGACAGGTAGGAGGGGGATCTGAAGCTTTCTTT | CASSIGQVGGGSEAFF | NA | TRBJ1-1 | TRBD1 | TRBV5-4
TGCGCCAGCAGCTACCGGGACATCACCCACACTGAAGCTTTCTTT | CASSYRDITHTEAFF | NA | TRBJ1-1 | NA | TRBV4-1
TGTGCCAGTACTTCTAGCGGGGGGGTGGGTGAGCAGTACTTC | CASTSSGGVGEQYF | NA | TRBJ2-7 | TRBD2 | TRBV27
TGTGCCAGCAGCTTAGAGGCTGGGTACGAGCAGTACTTC | CASSLEAGYEQYF | NA | TRBJ2-7 | NA | TRBV11-2
TGCGCCAGCAGCCAGGCTCTGTTGACAGGGTGGACCGGGGAGCTGTTTTTT | CASSQALLTGWTGELFF | NA | TRBJ2-2 | TRBD1 | TRBV4-1
TGTGCCAGCAGCGTCGGTTCGAGCCCCATGGCAGATACGCAGTATTTT | CASSVGSSPMADTQYF | NA | TRBJ2-3 | NA | TRBV9
TGCGCCAGCAGCCAAGTCATACAGGGGGCCTACAATGAGCAGTTCTTC | CASSQVIQGAYNEQFF | NA | TRBJ2-1 | TRBD1 | TRBV4-1
TGTGCCAGCAGCTTGGGGCAGGGGTCGGGTAATGAGCAGTTCTTC | CASSLGQGSGNEQFF | NA | TRBJ2-1 | NA | TRBV5-8
TGTGCCAGCAGCTCTAAGAGAAACAATGAGCAGTTCTTC | CASSSKRNNEQFF | NA | TRBJ2-1 | NA | TRBV11-3
TGTGCCAGCAGCTACGCGGGACTCAACTACGAGCAGTACTTC | CASSYAGLNYEQYF | NA | TRBJ2-7 | NA | TRBV9
TGTGCCTGGAGTTCCCCCTACCGCCTAGAACACACTGAAGCTTTCTTT | CAWSSPYRLEHTEAFF | NA | TRBJ1-1 | NA | TRBV30
TGTGCCAGCAGTGCCGGACTAGCGGGGGCTTACACAGATACGCAGTATTTT | CASSAGLAGAYTDTQYF | NA | TRBJ2-3 | TRBD2 | TRBV6-1
TGTGCCAGCAGCTTACTAGCGGGGGGGTACGAGCAGTACTTC | CASSLLAGGYEQYF | NA | TRBJ2-7 | TRBD2 | TRBV11-2
TGTGCCAGCAGCTACTTAGAGGGGACCACTGAAGCTTTCTTT | CASSYLEGTTEAFF | NA | TRBJ1-1 | NA | TRBV7-9
TGTGCCAGTAGTAACAGGGGAGTGAGTTACGAGCAGTACTTC | CASSNRGVSYEQYF | NA | TRBJ2-7 | TRBD1 | TRBV19
TGTGCCAGCAGGGCCCCGGGACAGGGGTCCGAGCAGTACTTC | CASRAPGQGSEQYF | NA | TRBJ2-7 | TRBD1 | TRBV2
TGTGCCAGCAGTTTCCCCGAGGGGTTGACTGGAAACACCATATATTTT | CASSFPEGLTGNTIYF | NA | TRBJ1-3 | NA | TRBV28
TGTGCCAGCAGCCCTGGTGTGGGGTTTACTGAAGCTTTCTTT | CASSPGVGFTEAFF | NA | TRBJ1-1 | NA | TRBV5-6
TGCGCCAGCAGCTTAGGTCTAGACGCAGATACGCAGTATTTT | CASSLGLDADTQYF | NA | TRBJ2-3 | NA | TRBV5-1
TGTGCCATCAGTGAGTCGGGACTAGGACGGAACACCGGGGAGCTGTTTTTT | CAISESGLGRNTGELFF | NA | TRBJ2-2 | TRBD2 | TRBV10-3
TGTGCCAGCAGCTTAGACGGGGAGACCCAGTACTTC | CASSLDGETQYF | NA | TRBJ2-5 | NA | TRBV7-6
TGTGCCAGCAGCTTGACGCAGGTCTACGAGCAGTACTTC | CASSLTQVYEQYF | NA | TRBJ2-7 | NA | TRBV11-3
TGTGCCAGCAGCGACACTCCGGGGCTAGTTTCCGACGGCTACACCTTC | CASSDTPGLVSDGYTF | NA | TRBJ1-2 | NA | TRBV7-3
TGTGCCAGCAGCCCTCGGGACGTCAACACTGAAGCTTTCTTT | CASSPRDVNTEAFF | NA | TRBJ1-1 | NA | TRBV9
TGTGCCATCACCAACATTGGCCTGGACACTGAAGCTTTCTTT | CAITNIGLDTEAFF | NA | TRBJ1-1 | NA | TRBV10-3
TGTGCCAGCAGTTTATTGGGTATCGGTGTGGGAGGGGGCTACGAGCAGTACTTC | CASSLLGIGVGGGYEQYF | NA | TRBJ2-7 | NA | TRBV28
TGTGCCAGCAGCCCGAGTCCTCCGCAGGCGACCTTCACAGATACGCAGTATTTT | CASSPSPPQATFTDTQYF | NA | TRBJ2-3 | NA | TRBV7-9
TGCGCCAGCAGCTTGGGGCAGGGGGCCCCCTACAATGAGCAGTTCTTC | CASSLGQGAPYNEQFF | NA | TRBJ2-1 | TRBD1 | TRBV5-1
TGCGCCAGCAGCTTGGGACAGGGGGCCTACGAGCAGTACTTC | CASSLGQGAYEQYF | NA | TRBJ2-7 | TRBD1 | TRBV5-1
TGTGCCAGCAGCCTTCGACAGGGATACGAAAAACTGTTTTTT | CASSLRQGYEKLFF | NA | TRBJ1-4 | TRBD1 | TRBV14
TGTGCCAGCAGCTTCGCACAGGGGGACGGCTACACCTTC | CASSFAQGDGYTF | once | TRBJ1-2 | TRBD1 | TRBV7-2
TGTGCCATCGATTCGGGGGTCGGCACTGAAGCTTTCTTT | CAIDSGVGTEAFF | NA | TRBJ1-1 | NA | TRBV10-3
TGTGCCAGCAGCTATCCTAGCGGGGGGGCCATCATAGATACGCAGTATTTT | CASSYPSGGAIIDTQYF | NA | TRBJ2-3 | TRBD2 | TRBV5-4
TGCGCCAGCAGCTTCTACCCGGACAGGGTGAACGAGCAGTACTTC | CASSFYPDRVNEQYF | NA | TRBJ2-7 | TRBD1 | TRBV5-1
TGTGCCAGCAGTTCCGAGGACGAAGGACAACATAATTCACCCCTCCACTTT | CASSSEDEGQHNSPLHF | NA | TRBJ1-6 | NA | TRBV28
TGTGCCAGCAGTGACCAAGGAGGACCCCCACCCTATGGCTACACCTTC | CASSDQGGPPPYGYTF | NA | TRBJ1-2 | NA | TRBV6-1
TGTGCCAGCAGTGAAGCGGCAGGGAAAGGGACAGATACGCAGTATTTT | CASSEAAGKGTDTQYF | NA | TRBJ2-3 | NA | TRBV6-1
TGTGCCAGCAGCTTAGTAGCCGGGGGGGGGAATCAGCCCCAGCATTTT | CASSLVAGGGNQPQHF | NA | TRBJ1-5 | NA | TRBV7-8
TGTGCCACCCAGGAGACACCCTCATCCTACGAGCAGTACTTC | CATQETPSSYEQYF | once | TRBJ2-7 | NA | TRBV18
TGTGCCAGCAGCTATAAACGCGGGACAGCGAACACTGAAGCTTTCTTT | CASSYKRGTANTEAFF | NA | TRBJ1-1 | TRBD1 | TRBV28
TGTGCCAGTAGTCTCGACATGGGAAGTTCACCCCTCCACTTT | CASSLDMGSSPLHF | NA | TRBJ1-6 | NA | TRBV19
TGTGCCAGCAGTGAAGAGCTATCTGATCAGCCCCAGCATTTT | CASSEELSDQPQHF | few | TRBJ1-5 | NA | TRBV6-1
TGTGCCAGTAGTATAGCGGCTAACTCCTACGAGCAGTACTTC | CASSIAANSYEQYF | NA | TRBJ2-7 | NA | TRBV19
TGTGCCAGCAGCCGGACTGGAACAGGGTCGGGCACTGAAGCTTTCTTT | CASSRTGTGSGTEAFF | NA | TRBJ1-1 | NA | TRBV7-8
TGTGCCAGCAGCTTAAGCGCCGGGGGGAATTCACCCCTCCACTTT | CASSLSAGGNSPLHF | NA | TRBJ1-6 | NA | TRBV7-3
TGTGCCAGCAGCCCCGACCCCGGGGTCTACTACAATGAGCAGTTCTTC | CASSPDPGVYYNEQFF | NA | TRBJ2-1 | NA | TRBV5-6
TGTGCCAGCAGCTTAGGGGCGGGGGGGCCAGATACGCAGTATTTT | CASSLGAGGPDTQYF | NA | TRBJ2-3 | TRBD2 | TRBV11-2